This TCR beta chain was captured in a study of beta chain features in type 1 diabetes. Across the whole study: Cells sorted and examined across all samples totaled 107,917,701. Whole-study findings and limits: A potential PCR bias toward shorter templates would be equal in patient and control samples. VDJ junctions from patients with type 1 diabetes contained fewer insertions and more deletions.

Sequencing targeted expressed TCRB transcripts, as all isolated RNA had been reverse transcribed. TCRdb keeps only in-frame clones here, not all; method: immunoSEQ multiplex PCR. The sample contains some 270,000 clones, 12% to 15% of which appear only once. This clone was observed a few times. Its antigen is unknown. From germline, CDR1 is SGHVS and CDR2 FNYEAQ. V was clipped by 5 bases and J by 4 bases, with 15 bases between them. The CDR3 sequence is 16 residues long. V is TRBV7-6 and J is TRBJ2-6, with D tentatively TRBD1 (6 bases). The clonotype comes from a woman aged 40 to 50 in good health. The sequencing input was naive CD4+ T cells from blood. The CDR3 bases are TGTGCCAGCAGCCCCAGGTGGGGGACAGGGGCCAACGTCCTGACTTTC. This translates into CASSPRWGTGANVLTF. Using reference TRBV7-6 and TRBJ2-6 for the parts outside the CDR3, the full variable domain is GAGVSQSPRYKVTKRGQDVALRCDPISGHVSLYWYRQALGQGPEFLTYFNYEAQQDKSGLPNDRFSAERPEGSISTLTIQRTEQRDSAMYRCASSPRWGTGANVLTFGAGSRLTVL.